This TCR beta chain was observed in a study of blood T cell repertoires in COVID-19. Study context: Acute and convalescent COVID-19 samples came from the United States, Italy and Spain. In each case, the material was cDNA or gDNA derived from T cells, B-cell-depleted T cells, or PBMCs.

As processed by the authors: How many nucleated cells were present was estimated from reference gene primer amplification. The data were produced by immunoSEQ multiplex PCR, yet TCRdb's version contains in-frame clones alone and is incomplete. The V and J calls and the clone size are those of that table, but D and trimming were determined from the DNA. This sample carries about 200,000 clones, more than 75% of them seen once, and the ten largest clones take roughly 2%. V was cut by 2 bases and J by 1 base, with 6 bases left in between. CDR1 and CDR2 from the germline V gene are MNHEY and SMNVEV (reference sequence). The CDR3 spans 14 residues.

The chain carries TRBV27 and TRBJ1-3; D is ambiguous. This clonotype originated in a man between 35 and 55 years old with active or convalescent COVID-19. Sequencing was performed on peripheral blood. CDR3 in amino acids: CASSLRESGNTIYF. CDR3 DNA sequence: TGTGCCAGCAGTTTACGGGAATCTGGAAACACCATATATTTT.